This T cell receptor (beta chain) stems from a study of molecular identifiers for immune sequencing clone quantification. The CDR3 has 16 residues. The germline gives CDR1 SGHRS, CDR2 YFSETQ. The germline V and J ends were trimmed by 5 bases and 0 bases, with 18 bases remaining between them. This clonotype was detected ten times or more. No antigen is known for it. Whole-study results and caveats: Over 98% of effector molecules, but under 1% in naive cells, were held by clones with more than 20 RNA copies.

Naive CD8 libraries used about 18,000 to 1,100,000 sorted cells and 10%, 30% or 50% RNA. Naive CD8 T cells were sorted, and the gate applied was CD8+CD4-CCR7+CD45RA+. Libraries of bulk TCR were made by previously described methods (with listed TCR primers). Each CDR3 protein is one row after TCRdb ran MiXCR on the PCR reads. The data hold about 640,000 distinct CDR3 sequences, with 15% to 20% observed a single time. This sequence was found in a human donor in good health. Some libraries in this study had Jurkat cell RNA spiked in. Sequenced input: naive CD8+ T cells from blood, with Jurkat cell RNA spiked in. Stated subset: FACS-sorted CD8+CD4-CCR7+CD45RA+ naive T cells. The chain recombines TRBV5-1 with TRBJ2-7; D is unresolved. In DNA form, the CDR3 reads TGCGCCAGCAGTGAAACCCCCGGACGGCGCTCCTACGAGCAGTACTTC. Amino acid sequence: CASSETPGRRSYEQYF.